This T cell receptor (beta chain) was recorded in a study of cytomegalovirus exposure and HLA in healthy donors. General study results and limits: Analyses of presence and absence presupposed an approximately uniform sequencing depth across donors. Excluded were some V segments that proved indistinguishable, including TRBV6-2 and TRBV6-3.

Germline V lookup: CDR1 SGHRS, CDR2 YFSETQ. This CDR3 is built from 15 residues. V lost 4 bases to trimming and J lost 3 bases, with 17 bases between them. The PCR ran on 60 Vbeta and 13 Jbeta primers. Per the study methods: A follow-up analysis tallied around 76 million unique TCR beta chains, roughly 11 million shared. Sequencing was performed with immunoSEQ multiplex PCR; in TCRdb, only in-frame clones are kept and a portion is missing. V, J and clone size are those of that table, while D and trimming were read from the DNA. The sample records roughly 100,000 clones, more than 65% being singletons. In regard to this clone: Antigen unknown.

The sample comprised PBMCs. The TCR comes from a man in his thirties or forties in good health and CMV-seronegative. J is TRBJ2-7 and V is TRBV5-1; TRBD1 might be the D (6 bases). CDR3 protein: CASSKAPGAGYEQYF. The CDR3 region has the DNA TGCGCCAGCAGCAAGGCGCCAGGGGCCGGCTACGAGCAGTACTTC.